Shown below are 9 T cell receptor beta chains from a single sample sequenced in a study of blood T cell repertoires in COVID-19. The protocol was immunoSEQ multiplex PCR, while the TCRdb copy is restricted to in-frame clones and leaves out a portion. The table includes roughly 130,000 clones, more than 75% detected once. Material for sequencing was peripheral blood. These receptors all stem from a woman between 65 and 79 years old with COVID-19, enrolled during active disease.

In this sample, this clone turned up a few times. This chain uses TRBV24-1 with TRBJ1-1; D call uncertain. Trimming cost V 5 bases and J 2 bases, with 5 bases left between them. CDR3 length equals 12 residues. Germline assignment: CDR1 KGHDR and CDR2 SFDVKD. The chain's CDR3 is CATSGPNTEAFF. The CDR3 nucleotides are TGTGCCACCAGTGGTCCTAACACTGAAGCTTTCTTT.

In this sample, this clone turned up a few times. The chain uses TRBV5-4 and TRBJ2-7; D is unresolved. This CDR3 has 13 residues. Germline V CDR1 and CDR2: SGHNT, YYREEE (reference sequence). V was shortened by 4 bases and J by 3 bases, with 11 bases between the two germline ends. In DNA form, the CDR3 reads TGTGCCAGCAGCCTCGGGTCGAACTACGAGCAGTACTTC. It translates to CASSLGSNYEQYF.

This clone was seen once. This chain uses TRBV2 with TRBJ1-1; perhaps TRBD1 as D (6 bases). The V and J ends lost 8 bases and 5 bases respectively, with 24 bases between them. The CDR3 spans 16 residues. The germline V gene encodes CDR1 SNHLY and CDR2 FYNNEI. Here the CDR3 reads CASQPTIWGLGTEAFF. CDR3 DNA sequence: TGTGCCAGCCAACCAACAATCTGGGGGCTTGGGACTGAAGCTTTCTTT.

V gene TRBV18 combines with J gene TRBJ1-5; possibly TRBD1 for D (5 bases). The V and J ends lost 3 bases and 6 bases respectively, with 9 bases between them. In germline, CDR1 is KGHSH, CDR2 LQKENI. The CDR3 is 13 amino acids. Written as DNA, the CDR3 is TGTGCCAGCTCACCCCAGGGATCTCAGCCCCAGCATTTT. It specifies CASSPQGSQPQHF.

The count of this clone is one. The chain employs TRBV9 and TRBJ2-1; D unresolved. V dropped 0 bases and J dropped 9 bases, with 7 bases sitting between them. Germline V gives CDR1 SGDLS, CDR2 YYNGEE. This CDR3 has 12 residues. The CDR3 reads CASSVGFSEQFF. CDR3 DNA: TGTGCCAGCAGCGTAGGATTTAGTGAGCAGTTCTTC.

This clone was found many times. This chain connects TRBV24-1 to TRBJ2-1; tentatively, D is TRBD2 (7 bases). V lost 3 bases and J 0 bases, leaving 20 bases between the germline ends. CDR1 and CDR2 from the germline V gene are KGHDR and SFDVKD. The CDR3 has 19 amino acids. In nucleotides, the CDR3 is TGTGCCACCAGTGATCCCGCGGTAGGGGGGGGGAGCTCCTACAATGAGCAGTTCTTC. Translated: CATSDPAVGGGSSYNEQFF.

The chain has TRBV29-1 and TRBJ2-1; 7 bases fit TRBD1. With V trimmed by 7 bases and J by 4 bases, 7 bases remained unmatched. The CDR3 runs 13 residues. The germline V gene encodes CDR1 SQVTM and CDR2 ANQGSEA. CDR3 sequence: CSDYRGPYNEQFF. In nucleotides, the CDR3 is TGCAGCGACTACAGGGGTCCTTACAATGAGCAGTTCTTC.

The chain employs TRBV11-2 and TRBJ1-2, with D possibly being TRBD1 (5 bases). Germline assignment: CDR1 SGHAT and CDR2 FQNNGV. Trimming cost V 5 bases and J 4 bases, with 14 bases left between them. CDR3 length: 14 residues. The CDR3 loop is CASSTPGGSYGYTF. The CDR3 coding sequence is TGTGCCAGCAGCACCCCGGGGGGGAGCTATGGCTACACCTTC. Combining the CDR3 with reference TRBV11-2 and TRBJ1-2 gives the whole variable domain EAGVAQSPRYKIIEKRQSVAFWCNPISGHATLYWYQQILGQGPKLLIQFQNNGVVDDSQLPKDRFSAERLKGVDSTLKIQPAKLEDSAVYLCASSTPGGSYGYTFGSGTRLTVV.

The J gene is TRBJ2-4, the V gene TRBV15; possibly TRBD1 for D (5 bases). Trimming removed 1 base from V and 5 bases from J, with 18 bases in between. Germline lookup yields CDR1 LNHNV and CDR2 YYDKDF (reference sequence). There are 17 residues in the CDR3. CDR3 coding DNA: TGTGCCACCAGCAGAGTAAGCACAGGTTATTTGGAAAACATTCAGTACTTC. Protein product: CATSRVSTGYLENIQYF.